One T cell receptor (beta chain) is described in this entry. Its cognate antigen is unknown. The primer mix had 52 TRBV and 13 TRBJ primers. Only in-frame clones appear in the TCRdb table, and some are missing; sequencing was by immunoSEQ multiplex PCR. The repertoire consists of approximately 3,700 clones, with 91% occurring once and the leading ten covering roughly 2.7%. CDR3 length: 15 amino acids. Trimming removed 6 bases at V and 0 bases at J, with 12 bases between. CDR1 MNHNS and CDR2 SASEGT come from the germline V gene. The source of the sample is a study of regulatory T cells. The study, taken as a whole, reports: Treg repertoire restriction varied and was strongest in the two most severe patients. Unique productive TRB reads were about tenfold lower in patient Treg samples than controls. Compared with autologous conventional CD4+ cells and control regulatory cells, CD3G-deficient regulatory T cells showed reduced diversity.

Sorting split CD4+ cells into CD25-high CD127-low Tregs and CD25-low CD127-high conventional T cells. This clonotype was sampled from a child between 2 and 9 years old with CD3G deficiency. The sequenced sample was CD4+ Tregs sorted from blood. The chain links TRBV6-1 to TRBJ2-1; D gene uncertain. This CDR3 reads CASRMGDSSYNEQFF. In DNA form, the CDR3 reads TGTGCCAGCAGAATGGGTGATTCCTCCTACAATGAGCAGTTCTTC.